The subject of this entry is one T cell receptor (beta chain). This sequence may be a read error, since a much larger clone differs from it by one base. Here the CDR3 omits its conserved ending phenylalanine or tryptophan, so a read error is the likely source. The data were obtained in a study of read filtering for tumor transcriptome and immune sequencing. Study summary: Under ten patients were R-ISS I, 16 were R-ISS II, six or seven were R-ISS III.

From about 0.4 ug of RNA, a library with molecular barcoded alpha/delta and beta/gamma adaptors was made. TCRdb reprocessed the reads with MiXCR, giving one entry per CDR3 protein. The table records roughly 61,000 distinct CDR3 sequences, 10% to 15% of them present only once. Per the germline V gene, CDR1 is SQVTM and CDR2 is ANQGSEA. CDR3 length: 12 residues. The gene calls are TRBV29-1 and TRBJ1-2, with D perhaps matching TRBD1 (5 bases). The clonotype was recovered from a donor aged 40 or older with multiple myeloma. Sequences were obtained from a population of CD138-negative cells sorted from bone marrow. CDR3 region: CSVGAGGYGYTS. As DNA, the CDR3 is TGCAGTGTTGGGGCAGGTGGCTATGGCTACACCTCC.